Sequencing of this TCR beta chain was carried out in a study of blood T cells in healthy people across ages. Study results and limitations: Fewer expanded clones and more diversity marked long-lived versus aged donors.

CDR3 length: 14 residues. The ends were cut back, 4 bases at V and 4 bases at J, with 13 bases in the middle. Aged roughly 6 to 90, donors were systemically healthy Caucasians from Russia. Isolation yielded PBMCs, at least 6 million per sample, in every case. A sample-barcoded 5' primer and a J-beta primer mix were used in a second PCR of about 7 to 11 cycles. In TCRdb, the 5' RACE reads were re-called with MiXCR into one record per CDR3 protein. Of about 780,000 distinct CDR3 sequences listed, around half were seen once; the top ten hold around a sixth. Note on this clonotype: Its matching antigen is unknown.

This sequence joins TRBV12-3 or TRBV12-4 and TRBJ1-2, with D possibly being TRBD1 (6 bases). Source material: blood. This receptor was identified in an elderly man in good health. CDR3 in amino acids: CASSSGGRIYGYTF. The DNA for the CDR3 is TGTGCCAGCAGTTCGGGGGGGCGGATCTATGGCTACACCTTC.